This T cell receptor (beta chain) was profiled in a study of early stage breast cancer tumors (dated by TCRdb to 2017 to 2019). The study in broad terms: Of the approximately 15 invasive breast tumors, some twelve were found to be estrogen receptor-positive, progesterone receptor-positive and HER2-negative. Of the approximately twelve ER+/PR+/HER2- tumors, eight were classified as invasive ductal carcinomas and four as invasive lobular carcinomas. On average, each sample had about 9.9-fold read coverage. A total of 2,651,842 templates, representing under 1.1 million unique clonotypes, were detected across all samples. Study-level results and caveats: Enriched TCRB sequences shared across patients were mostly commonly generated sequences, unlikely to play an important role in the tumor microenvironment. About 2.5-fold higher T cell density and higher clonality were observed in tumors than in adjacent normal breast tissue. Because the cohort was small, analysis by tumor subtype was not possible. Greater similarity was observed between blood and normal breast repertoires than between blood and tumor repertoires, and tumor was distinguished from normal in about 90% of the 16 patients when each tissue was compared with blood. Bulk genomic DNA sequencing of unsorted cells missed chain pairing and functional markers such as CD4, CD8 and FOXP3.

In the case of this clone: The antigen it binds to is not known. Base qualities are not at hand, and no much larger clone is one base apart.

The study profiled bulk TCR beta-chain repertoires in matched peripheral blood, tumor and adjacent normal breast tissue taken from more than 15 patients with early-stage breast cancer. Before surgery, whole blood (about 5-10 mL) was collected into EDTA tubes and processed within 2 hours. Ficoll-Paque centrifugation in SepMate-50 tubes was used to isolate peripheral blood mononuclear cells. PBMCs were cryopreserved in roughly 90% FBS with roughly 10% DMSO in aliquots of roughly 1.8 to 4.5 million cells and stored in liquid nitrogen. The Qiagen AllPrep DNA/RNA Mini kit was used to extract genomic DNA. Each sample was amplified in two independent genomic DNA replicates, using approximately 0.5 ug for blood and around 1.5 ug for tumor or normal breast. Following the manufacturer's instructions, the ImmunoSeq Intro kit was used to carry out TCRB sequencing on genomic DNA. Multiplex PCR was run for around 28 cycles using proprietary primers and spike-in control sequences for absolute quantification. Single-end 150-bp reads were used to sequence an 87-bp fragment covering the CDR3 and the flanking V and J genes. Each lane of an Illumina MiSeq running version 3.0 chemistry carried seven multiplexed samples, with two replicates apiece. The authors' pipeline ran thus. Raw data were processed by the vendor's proprietary pipeline, with both replicates merged into one result per sample. A clonotype was defined as productive rearrangements that share the same V-gene family, CDR3 amino acid sequence and J-gene segment. Clonality was computed as 1 minus the normalized Shannon entropy (Pielou evenness) of TCRB abundances. To estimate T cell density, the total number of templates was divided by the input cell count, which was inferred from how much DNA went in. Recon with default parameters was used to estimate total repertoire diversity and clonality. A clonotype was considered tumor-enriched if its abundance in tumor exceeded 0.1% and was at least 32-fold higher than its abundance in normal breast. TCRdb holds this immuneACCESS table with in-frame rearrangements only. Some clones are missing; in checked studies, unresolved V genes explain under half, and the rest has no known cause. From that table come the V and J calls and clone size; the DNA was used to work out D and trimming. This sample gives fewer than 90,000 clones in total; roughly three quarters of them show up just once. The ten largest make up 3.5% of the sample.

The germline V gene provides CDR1 SGHTA and CDR2 FQGTGA. Trimming at the junction amounts to 1 base on V and 1 base on J, and the germline ends lie 10 bases apart. From cysteine to phenylalanine, the CDR3 is 16 amino acids long. Only the CDR3 part of the read is kept: 48 bases, read in frame from the first base. Sequencing used blood. This receptor was identified in a person aged 60 to 70 with breast cancer. Rearrangement joined TRBV7-3 to TRBJ2-2; no confident D gene assignment can be made. The bases read TGTGCCAGCAGCTTAAGACCGGGCCTGAACACCGGGGAGCTGTTTTTT. Translated, it reads CASSLRPGLNTGELFF.